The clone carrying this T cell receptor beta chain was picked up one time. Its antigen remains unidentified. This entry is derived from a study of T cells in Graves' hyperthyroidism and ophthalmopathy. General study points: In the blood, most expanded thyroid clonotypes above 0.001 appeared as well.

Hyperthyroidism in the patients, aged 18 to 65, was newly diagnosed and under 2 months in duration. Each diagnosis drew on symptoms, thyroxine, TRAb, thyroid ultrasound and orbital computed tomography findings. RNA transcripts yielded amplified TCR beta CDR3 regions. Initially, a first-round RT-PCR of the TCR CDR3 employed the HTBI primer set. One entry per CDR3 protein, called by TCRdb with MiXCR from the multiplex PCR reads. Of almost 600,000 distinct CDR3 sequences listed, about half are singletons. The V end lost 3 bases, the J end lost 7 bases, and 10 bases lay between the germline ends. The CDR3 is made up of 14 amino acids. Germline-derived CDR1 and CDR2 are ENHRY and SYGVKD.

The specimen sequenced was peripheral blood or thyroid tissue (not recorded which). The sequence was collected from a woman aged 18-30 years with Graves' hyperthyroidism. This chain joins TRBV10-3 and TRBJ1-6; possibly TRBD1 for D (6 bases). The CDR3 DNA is TGTGCCATCAGTGACCTCGGACAGAATTCACCCCTCCACTTT. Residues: CAISDLGQNSPLHF.